Below are 32 T cell receptor beta chains sequenced from a single sample in a study of metastatic and nonmetastatic thyroid tumors. Patients had received no treatment of any kind before thyroid surgery. TCRdb re-analyzed the PCR reads using MiXCR. The table lists over 6,500 clones, 25% to 35% of them singletons. The sequenced sample consisted of tumor tissue. The receptors stem from a female donor with papillary thyroid cancer or a benign thyroid nodule (not recorded which). Some clones in this sample may be carry-over from other donors' samples.

The chain has TRBV6-2 or TRBV6-3 and TRBJ1-1, with no clear D. V was cut by 2 bases and J by 5 bases, with 12 bases left in between. Germline CDR1 MNHEY, CDR2 SVGEGT. CDR3 size: 14 residues. The CDR3 region has the DNA TGTGCCAGCAGTTACGCGCGCCGGGAAACTGAAGCTTTCTTT. It is translated as CASSYARRETEAFF.

This clone was recorded a few times. The DNA for the CDR3 is TGTGCCTGGAAAGATAAGGACAGGGGTTTCTATGGCTACACCTTC. Translating it yields CAWKDKDRGFYGYTF. J is TRBJ1-2 and V is TRBV30; TRBD1 matches 9 bases. This CDR3 is built from 15 residues. Unmatched junction bases numbered 10, after V lost 4 bases and J lost 4 bases. Per the germline V gene, CDR1 is GTSNPN and CDR2 is SVGIG (reference sequence).

As for this clone: Without the conserved terminal phenylalanine or tryptophan, this CDR3 likely stems from a read error. The chain links TRBV11-3 to TRBJ1-2; the match to TRBD1 covers 7 bases. Looked up from germline, CDR1 is SGHNT and CDR2 is YENEEA. The CDR3 is 15 residues long. With 5 bases clipped from V and 8 bases from J, the junction kept 14 bases outside the gene matches. The CDR3 loop reads CASSPGGGTFFGYTL. CDR3 coding DNA: TGTGCCAGCAGCCCAGGAGGGGGCACCTTCTTCGGCTACACCCTC.

CDR3 nucleotide sequence: TGTGCCAGCATCCTTCGGAAGACACAAAGCAATCAGCCCCAGCATTTT. Translation: CASILRKTQSNQPQHF. The chain links TRBV7-7 to TRBJ1-5; D is ambiguous. V was cut by 7 bases and J by 1 base, with 17 bases left in between. The germline V gene encodes CDR1 SSHAT and CDR2 FNYEAQ (reference sequence). This CDR3 has 16 amino acids.

This clone was seen only a few times. J is TRBJ1-1 and V is TRBV7-2, with TRBD1 identical over 12 bases. Germline-derived CDR1 and CDR2 are SGHTA and FQGNSA. Trimming took 6 bases from V and 4 from J; bases not matched to a gene: 3. CDR3 size: 14 residues. The CDR3: CASRPGQGATEAFF. CDR3 bases: TGTGCCAGCAGACCGGGACAGGGGGCCACTGAAGCTTTCTTT.

This clone was observed a handful of times. At one end the junction does not follow the germline gene, possibly because of a read error. V usage is TRBV28 and J usage is TRBJ1-1; TRBD1 aligns across 7 bases. CDR1 is MDHEN and CDR2 is SYDVKM in the germline V gene. This CDR3 is built from 13 residues. The CDR3 DNA reads as TGTGTCAGCAGTCACGGGACAGTCCCTGAAGCTTTCTTT. This sequence encodes CVSSHGTVPEAFF. The variable domain in full, with the rest retrieved from reference TRBV28 and TRBJ1-1, is DVKVTQSSRYLVKRTGEKVFLECVQDMDHENMFWYRQDPGLGLRLIYFSYDVKMKEKGDIPEGYSVSREKKERFSLILESASTNQTSMYLCVSSHGTVPEAFFGQGTRLTVV.

The chain recombines TRBV11-2 with TRBJ2-2; D may be TRBD1 or TRBD2 (5 bases each). The CDR3 is 14 residues long. Trimming stripped 4 bases from V and 3 bases from J, with 9 bases between. The germline V gene encodes CDR1 SGHAT and CDR2 FQNNGV. CDR3 bases: TGTGCCAGCAGCTCAATGGGGGACACCGGGGAGCTGTTTTTT. Its translation: CASSSMGDTGELFF.

This clone was recorded at least ten times. The V call is TRBV6-1, the J call TRBJ1-1; D remains unclear. Between the trimmed V and J ends, which lost 5 bases and 7 bases, there was a span of 20 bases. This CDR3 is built from 15 residues. The germline V gene has CDR1 MNHNS and CDR2 SASEGT. CDR3: CASSRTGVFPGEAFF. CDR3 DNA sequence: TGTGCCAGCAGTCGGACGGGTGTGTTCCCAGGTGAAGCTTTCTTT.

As concerns this clone: This sample also contains other DNA sequences that code for the same CDR3. This sequence joins TRBV20-1 and TRBJ2-3; tentative D call: TRBD2 (6 bases). V lost 6 bases, J lost 0 bases, and 10 bases lay in between. The germline V gene has CDR1 DFQATT and CDR2 SNEGSKA (reference sequence). The CDR3 extends over 13 amino acids. The CDR3 reads CSAPGTSTDTQYF. In nucleotides, the CDR3 is TGCAGTGCCCCCGGGACTAGCACAGATACGCAGTATTTT.

The V call is TRBV5-1, the J call TRBJ1-2; D remains ambiguous. In germline, CDR1 is SGHRS, CDR2 YFSETQ. This CDR3 is built from 14 residues. Trimming stripped 1 base from V and 3 bases from J, with 10 bases between. CDR3 in amino acids: CASSLPGRDYGYTF. CDR3 sequence (DNA): TGCGCCAGCAGCTTGCCGGGAAGAGACTATGGCTACACCTTC.

The V and J genes are TRBV4-1 and TRBJ1-4; TRBD1 is a possible D gene (6 bases). Germline V gene lookup returns CDR1 MGHRA and CDR2 YSYEKL. The length of the CDR3 is 15 residues. V lost 4 bases and J lost 7, with 16 bases in between. In DNA, the CDR3 is TGCGCCAGCAGCCCCCTAGAGGGGGGGATTGAAAAACTGTTTTTT. This encodes CASSPLEGGIEKLFF.

This clone was counted between two and nine times. V and J are TRBV28 and TRBJ2-5; the match to TRBD1 covers 9 bases. Germline loops: CDR1 MDHEN, CDR2 SYDVKM. The CDR3 is 17 residues long. V trimming: 1 base; J trimming: 4 bases; junction bases outside the gene matches: 10. For the CDR3, the DNA is TGTGCCAGCAGTTTATACCCGGACAGGGGCAGGGTAGAGACCCAGTACTTC. Protein product: CASSLYPDRGRVETQYF.

This clone came up a few times. The V and J genes are TRBV20-1 and TRBJ2-7; D perhaps matches TRBD1 (5 bases). The V and J ends lost 0 bases and 1 base respectively, with 16 bases between them. This CDR3 is built from 16 residues. The germline gives CDR1 DFQATT, CDR2 SNEGSKA (reference sequence). CDR3 sequence (DNA): TGCAGTGCTAGAGAGACTGGGCAGGGTTTTTCCTACGAGCAGTACTTC. This encodes CSARETGQGFSYEQYF.

This sequence joins TRBV10-1 and TRBJ2-7; D call uncertain. Trimming took off 8 bases at V and 6 bases at J, with 8 bases between the two ends. Per the germline V gene, CDR1 is WNHNN and CDR2 is SYGVQD (reference sequence). This CDR3 is 10 amino acids long. CDR3 bases: TGCGCCAGCCTTCCCTGCGAGCAGTACTTC. Its translation: CASLPCEQYF.

This clone was counted a few times. This sequence joins TRBV6-4 and TRBJ2-2; 13 nucleotides align to TRBD2. The CDR3 totals 18 residues. V shed 4 bases, J shed 6 bases, and the junction held 11 bases outside the gene matches. The germline CDR1 and CDR2 sequences are MRHNA and SNTAGT. Here the CDR3 reads CASSGFRTSGRQSGELFF. The CDR3 DNA follows: TGTGCCAGCAGTGGATTCCGGACTAGCGGGAGACAGTCCGGGGAGCTGTTTTTT.

CDR3 protein: CSAKGLAGVYSSYEQYF. The CDR3, as DNA: TGCAGTGCTAAGGGACTAGCGGGAGTCTATTCCTCCTACGAGCAGTACTTC. The chain combines TRBV20-1 with TRBJ2-7; 14 positions match TRBD2. The CDR3 has 17 amino acids. V lost 4 bases to trimming and J lost 0 bases; unmatched junction nucleotides: 8. Germline CDR1 and CDR2: DFQATT and SNEGSKA (reference sequence).

Note on this clone: Here the CDR3 omits its conserved ending phenylalanine or tryptophan, so a read error is the likely source. CDR3 sequence reads: CASSESGDRGYNQPQHL. The CDR3 DNA reads as TGTGCCAGCAGTGAATCAGGGGACAGAGGTTACAATCAGCCCCAGCATCTT. The chain employs TRBV6-1 and TRBJ1-5; 7 bases match TRBD1. The CDR3 consists of 17 residues. Germline CDR1 and CDR2: MNHNS and SASEGT. Trimming at V came to 2 bases and at J to 3 bases, leaving 10 bases not matched to a gene.

This sequence joins TRBV11-2 and TRBJ2-7, with no clear D. The CDR3 totals 14 residues. Trimming stripped 4 bases from V and 9 bases from J, with 19 bases between. Germline CDR1 SGHAT, CDR2 FQNNGV. CDR3 sequence reads: CASSSSSGSNGQYF. The CDR3 region has the DNA TGTGCCAGCAGCTCCAGCAGTGGCTCCAATGGGCAGTACTTC.

By share, this clone counts as medium-sized (0.01 to 0.1%). The V gene is TRBV9, the J gene TRBJ2-7, with 7 positions matching TRBD2. V was clipped by 0 bases and J by 3 bases; unmatched bases: 12. Germline CDR1 reads SGDLS; CDR2 reads YYNGEE. This CDR3 has 17 residues. The CDR3 DNA reads TGTGCCAGCAGCGTAGGGGGTGGGGCGGGAGTCCGCTACGAGCAGTACTTC. Translated: CASSVGGGAGVRYEQYF.

The chain recombines TRBV11-1 with TRBJ2-1; 8 nucleotides line up with TRBD2. Germline V gene sequence: CDR1 SGHAT, CDR2 FQDESV (reference sequence). Germline trimming cut 3 bases from V and 3 bases from J; bases unmatched to any gene: 4. The CDR3 contains 15 residues. The CDR3 nucleotides are TGTGCCAGCAGCTTTACTAGCGGACACTACAATGAGCAGTTCTTC. This codes for CASSFTSGHYNEQFF.

The V and J genes are TRBV6-5 and TRBJ2-7; TRBD1 is a possible D gene (5 bases). Germline CDR1 is MNHEY and CDR2 is SVGAGI. There are 14 residues in the CDR3. The V and J ends lost 0 bases and 0 bases respectively, with 6 bases between them. The CDR3 is CASSYSTDSYEQYF. In DNA form, the CDR3 reads TGTGCCAGCAGTTACTCGACAGACTCCTACGAGCAGTACTTC.

V usage is TRBV20-1 and J usage is TRBJ2-7; the match to TRBD2 covers 9 bases. Looked up from germline, CDR1 is DFQATT and CDR2 is SNEGSKA (reference sequence). The CDR3 totals 14 residues. J was trimmed by 3 bases and V by 0 bases; bases with no gene match: 3. The CDR3 region has the DNA TGCAGTGCTAGAGACACACTAGCGGGCTACGAGCAGTACTTC. Amino acid sequence: CSARDTLAGYEQYF.

This clone was seen a few times. This chain links TRBV20-1 with TRBJ2-3; D possibly corresponds to TRBD2 (5 bases). This CDR3 region has 14 residues. Germline assignment: CDR1 DFQATT and CDR2 SNEGSKA (reference sequence). The germline V and J ends were trimmed by 1 base and 0 bases, with 8 bases remaining between them. CDR3 DNA sequence: TGCAGTGCTAGAGGGTGGACTAGCACAGATACGCAGTATTTT. It translates to CSARGWTSTDTQYF.

V is TRBV6-1 and J is TRBJ2-7, with 9 bases that match TRBD2. The ends lost 6 bases at V and 4 bases at J; junction bases unmatched: 13. Germline loops: CDR1 MNHNS, CDR2 SASEGT. The CDR3 loop spans 16 amino acids. The CDR3 here is CASREGLAGTIYEQYF. The CDR3 nucleotides read TGTGCCAGCAGGGAGGGACTAGCAGGGACTATTTACGAGCAGTACTTC.

The chain links TRBV5-8 to TRBJ1-1, with 7 positions matching TRBD1. CDR3 length equals 13 residues. The J segment lost 4 bases and the V segment lost 8 bases, leaving 8 bases of the junction unmatched. CDR1 and CDR2 from the germline V gene are SGHTS and YDEGEE. CDR3 amino acids: CASLNRGSTEAFF. The CDR3 DNA reads as TGTGCCAGTCTAAACAGGGGTTCCACTGAAGCTTTCTTT.

This clone is categorized as large. The genes are TRBV6-1 and TRBJ1-2, with D unclear. The CDR3 covers 15 residues. Trimming removed 8 bases at V and 0 bases at J, with 16 bases between. The germline CDR1 and CDR2 sequences are MNHNS and SASEGT. CDR3 nucleotide sequence: TGTGCCAGCGGAGGATCGTCGGACTCTAACTATGGCTACACCTTC. Translation gives CASGGSSDSNYGYTF.

By frequency in the sample, this clone is medium-sized. The V call is TRBV3-1, the J call TRBJ1-1, with D possibly matching TRBD1 (6 bases). CDR1 and CDR2 from the germline V gene are LGHDT and YNNKEL (reference sequence). Between the trimmed V and J ends, which lost 1 base and 1 base, there was a span of 19 bases. This CDR3 comprises 18 residues. The CDR3 region is CASSQGFARGGENTEAFF. In DNA, the CDR3 is TGTGCCAGCAGCCAAGGATTCGCCAGGGGCGGTGAGAACACTGAAGCTTTCTTT.

As for this clone: Other DNA sequences from this sample encode an identical CDR3 as well. This rearrangement joins TRBV27 to TRBJ2-3; either TRBD1 or TRBD2 may supply D (5 bases each). CDR3 size: 13 residues. V was clipped by 6 bases and J by 5 bases, with 12 bases between them. CDR1 MNHEY and CDR2 SMNVEV come from the germline V gene (reference sequence). DNA of the CDR3: TGTGCCAGCAGAACAGGAGCGGTAGATACGCAGTATTTT. This gives the protein CASRTGAVDTQYF.

By share, this clone ranks as medium-sized (0.01 to 0.1%). The chain recombines TRBV2 with TRBJ2-3, with D possibly being TRBD2 (5 bases). Germline V gene sequence: CDR1 SNHLY, CDR2 FYNNEI. The V end was cut by 6 bases, the J end by 3 bases, with 16 bases between. This CDR3 comprises 15 residues. This CDR3 reads CASSVDWSRTDTQYF. CDR3 coding DNA: TGTGCCAGCAGCGTGGACTGGTCCCGGACAGATACGCAGTATTTT.

Sample share makes this clone large. V usage is TRBV5-5 and J usage is TRBJ1-5, with D unresolved. This CDR3 has 13 residues. The V gene lost 3 bases and the J gene lost 6 bases, with 10 bases spanning the gap. Germline V gene data show CDR1 as SGHKS and CDR2 as YYEKEE (reference sequence). Written as DNA, the CDR3 is TGTGCCAGCAGCTCACGGGGAACTCAGCCCCAGCATTTT. Translating gives CASSSRGTQPQHF.

This clone was observed a few times. The junction shows a germline mismatch at one end, possibly a read error. CDR3 nucleotide sequence: TGTGCCAACAGTGTACCGACTAGCGGGAGGGAGACCCAGTACTTC. This translates into CANSVPTSGRETQYF. The chain is built from TRBV25-1 and TRBJ2-5; 13 nucleotides line up with TRBD2. Germline assignment: CDR1 MGHDK and CDR2 SYGVNS. The CDR3 is made up of 15 amino acids. The full variable domain, completed using reference TRBV25-1 and TRBJ2-5, is EADIYQTPRYLVIGTGKKITLECSQTMGHDKMYWYQQDPGMELHLIHYSYGVNSTEKGDLSSESTVSRIRTEHFPLTLESARPSHTSQYLCANSVPTSGRETQYFGPGTRLLVL.

The rearrangement uses TRBV5-1 and TRBJ2-2, with D unclear. Germline CDR1 is SGHRS and CDR2 is YFSETQ. The V gene lost 0 bases and the J gene lost 0 bases, with 9 bases spanning the gap. The CDR3 contains 16 residues. In DNA form, the CDR3 reads TGCGCCAGCAGCTTGGTTCCCATCGCGAACACCGGGGAGCTGTTTTTT. It is translated as CASSLVPIANTGELFF.